This is a list of T cell receptor beta chains from one sample in a study of cytomegalovirus exposure and HLA in healthy donors. Repertoires were generated with immunoSEQ multiplex PCR, while TCRdb's copy carries only in-frame clones and drops some. Here the sample table reports 55,000 to 85,000 clones. The sample was PBMCs. The receptors were sampled from a female donor in good health and CMV-seropositive. The CDR3 runs from the conserved cysteine through the conserved F or W. D genes are given only for firm matches.

v_gene	d_gene	j_gene	CDR3aa	CDR3nt
TRBV6-5	-	TRBJ2-1	CASSYGAGTVVSQFF	TGTGCCAGCAGTTATGGGGCGGGGACTGTAGTGTCGCAGTTCTTC
TRBV6-5	-	TRBJ1-1	CASQRRNTEAFF	TGTGCCAGCCAGAGGAGGAACACTGAAGCTTTCTTT
TRBV7-2	-	TRBJ1-6	CASSPRIGGGSPLHF	TGTGCCAGCAGCCCCCGAATCGGGGGGGGATCACCCCTCCACTTT
TRBV7-9	TRBD1	TRBJ2-7	CASSLWGRDSSYEQYF	TGTGCCAGCAGCTTATGGGGTCGGGACAGCTCCTACGAGCAGTACTTC
TRBV19	TRBD1	TRBJ1-4	CATTDPGQGDEKLFF	TGTGCCACCACTGACCCGGGACAGGGTGATGAAAAACTGTTTTTT
TRBV4-1	-	TRBJ1-2	CASSHFGKTGPFYGYTF	TGCGCCAGCAGCCACTTCGGGAAGACAGGCCCTTTCTATGGCTACACCTTC
TRBV5-1	-	TRBJ2-5	CASSLGGGVETQYF	TGCGCCAGCAGCTTGGGGGGGGGCGTGGAGACCCAGTACTTC
TRBV19	-	TRBJ1-5	CASSPRWGWNGDSNQPQHF	TGTGCCAGTAGTCCCCGGTGGGGCTGGAATGGGGATAGCAATCAGCCCCAGCATTTT
TRBV4-3	-	TRBJ2-1	CASSQVGSSYNEQFF	TGCGCCAGCAGCCAAGTCGGGAGCTCCTACAATGAGCAGTTCTTC
TRBV9	-	TRBJ2-6	CASSPGISGANVLTF	TGTGCCAGCAGCCCAGGGATTTCTGGGGCCAACGTCCTGACTTTC
TRBV7-6	-	TRBJ2-7	CASSLEVGDPYEQYF	TGTGCCAGCAGCTTAGAAGTGGGAGACCCCTACGAGCAGTACTTC
TRBV29-1	TRBD2	TRBJ2-3	CSVEAVGGGTDTQYF	TGCAGCGTTGAAGCCGTCGGGGGGGGCACAGATACGCAGTATTTT
TRBV28	-	TRBJ1-5	CASRSTSNQPQHF	TGTGCCAGCAGATCGACAAGCAATCAGCCCCAGCATTTT
TRBV11-2	-	TRBJ2-5	CASGDSEFGTQYF	TGTGCCAGCGGAGACTCGGAGTTCGGGACCCAGTACTTC
TRBV28	-	TRBJ1-5	CASSLIPGVAQPQHF	TGTGCCAGCAGTTTAATCCCAGGGGTTGCTCAGCCCCAGCATTTT
TRBV5-1	-	TRBJ1-1	CASSGQTGLNTEAFF	TGCGCCAGCAGCGGACAGACAGGTCTGAACACTGAAGCTTTCTTT
TRBV7-2	-	TRBJ2-7	CASSLASAGVNEQYF	TGTGCCAGCAGCTTAGCCTCGGCGGGTGTCAACGAGCAGTACTTC
TRBV28	-	TRBJ1-5	CASKGAGTQSGQPQHF	TGTGCCAGCAAGGGAGCCGGGACACAATCGGGTCAGCCCCAGCATTTT
TRBV30	TRBD1	TRBJ1-6	CAWSVSRPGTGVFNSPLHF	TGTGCCTGGAGTGTGAGTCGGCCCGGGACAGGGGTCTTTAATTCACCCCTCCACTTT
TRBV19	TRBD2	TRBJ2-1	CASTPAWTSGGNEQFF	TGTGCGAGTACCCCCGCCTGGACTAGCGGGGGCAATGAGCAGTTCTTC
TRBV19	TRBD2	TRBJ2-3	CASDSGREIDTQYF	TGTGCCAGCGATAGCGGGAGGGAGATAGATACGCAGTATTTT
TRBV6-6	TRBD2	TRBJ2-1	CATRGLAGGYNEQFF	TGTGCCACCAGGGGACTAGCGGGAGGCTACAATGAGCAGTTCTTC
TRBV28	-	TRBJ1-2	CASSFTGNYYGYTF	TGTGCCAGCAGTTTTACAGGGAATTACTATGGCTACACCTTC
TRBV5-1	TRBD1	TRBJ1-2	CASSFEGTGGYGYTF	TGCGCCAGCAGCTTTGAGGGGACAGGGGGCTATGGCTACACCTTC
TRBV5-4	TRBD1	TRBJ2-5	CASGLRQGAAQETQYF	TGTGCCAGCGGATTACGACAGGGGGCTGCCCAAGAGACCCAGTACTTC
TRBV27	-	TRBJ2-1	CASSFDRSSYNEQFF	TGTGCCAGCAGTTTCGACAGGAGCTCCTACAATGAGCAGTTCTTC
TRBV6-5	-	TRBJ2-7	CASSSRTGSRSYEQYF	TGTGCCAGCAGTTCTAGAACAGGTTCCCGATCCTACGAGCAGTACTTC
TRBV29-1	-	TRBJ1-4	CSVGQTTNEKLFF	TGCAGCGTTGGGCAGACAACTAATGAAAAACTGTTTTTT
TRBV7-3	TRBD1	TRBJ2-7	CASSPGTGVTYERYF	TGTGCCAGCAGCCCGGGGACAGGGGTGACCTACGAGCGGTACTTC
TRBV6-6	TRBD2	TRBJ2-7	CASNLIAGRYEQYF	TGTGCCAGCAACCTTATAGCGGGAAGGTACGAGCAGTACTTC
TRBV4-2	TRBD2	TRBJ2-1	CASSLTSGIDEQFF	TGTGCCAGCAGCCTGACTAGCGGGATCGATGAGCAGTTCTTC
TRBV7-3	TRBD2	TRBJ2-3	CASSLNAGESDTQYF	TGTGCCAGCAGCTTAAACGCGGGGGAGTCAGATACGCAGTATTTT
TRBV10-3	TRBD1	TRBJ1-4	CAIRKSGTGDEKLFF	TGTGCCATCAGGAAATCCGGGACAGGGGATGAAAAACTGTTTTTT
TRBV4-3	TRBD1	TRBJ2-2	CASSQPKDRGQANTGELFF	TGCGCCAGCAGCCAACCCAAGGACAGGGGGCAAGCGAACACCGGGGAGCTGTTTTTT
TRBV27	TRBD2	TRBJ2-2	CASTSFGRLAGEGELFF	TGTGCCAGCACCAGTTTTGGCCGGCTAGCGGGAGAAGGGGAGCTGTTTTTT
TRBV18	-	TRBJ2-7	CASSQGNPYEQYF	TGTGCCAGCTCGCAGGGAAACCCCTACGAGCAGTACTTC
TRBV30	-	TRBJ2-3	CAWDSGISPPTDKQYF	TGTGCCTGGGACTCCGGGATCTCCCCTCCCACAGATAAGCAGTATTTT
TRBV7-6	TRBD2	TRBJ2-1	CASSFSRGGDEQFF	TGTGCCAGCAGCTTCTCGCGGGGGGGCGATGAGCAGTTCTTC
TRBV28	-	TRBJ2-7	CASRSGQLGEQYF	TGTGCCAGCAGATCAGGACAGCTAGGCGAGCAGTACTTC
TRBV10-3	-	TRBJ2-7	CAISAKQGASEQYF	TGTGCCATCAGTGCAAAACAGGGTGCCTCTGAGCAGTACTTC
TRBV4-3	-	TRBJ1-2	CASSQDLAGVYGYTF	TGCGCCAGCAGCCAAGATCTGGCAGGGGTTTATGGCTACACCTTC
TRBV10-1	TRBD1	TRBJ1-1	CASSPGAGGTEAFF	TGCGCCAGCAGTCCGGGTGCAGGGGGCACTGAAGCTTTCTTT
TRBV18	TRBD1	TRBJ1-2	CASSLTTGTGDWDGYTF	TGTGCCAGCTCACTTACCACCGGGACAGGGGATTGGGATGGCTACACCTTC
TRBV4-3	TRBD2	TRBJ2-2	CASSQAFIAGAATGELFF	TGCGCCAGCAGCCAAGCTTTCATAGCGGGGGCGGCCACCGGGGAGCTGTTTTTT
TRBV5-4	TRBD2	TRBJ2-7	CASSLGTSGSNEQYF	TGTGCCAGCAGCCTCGGGACTAGCGGGAGTAACGAGCAGTACTTC
TRBV28	-	TRBJ2-2	CASSRGSGELFF	TGTGCCAGCAGTCGGGGATCCGGGGAGCTGTTTTTT